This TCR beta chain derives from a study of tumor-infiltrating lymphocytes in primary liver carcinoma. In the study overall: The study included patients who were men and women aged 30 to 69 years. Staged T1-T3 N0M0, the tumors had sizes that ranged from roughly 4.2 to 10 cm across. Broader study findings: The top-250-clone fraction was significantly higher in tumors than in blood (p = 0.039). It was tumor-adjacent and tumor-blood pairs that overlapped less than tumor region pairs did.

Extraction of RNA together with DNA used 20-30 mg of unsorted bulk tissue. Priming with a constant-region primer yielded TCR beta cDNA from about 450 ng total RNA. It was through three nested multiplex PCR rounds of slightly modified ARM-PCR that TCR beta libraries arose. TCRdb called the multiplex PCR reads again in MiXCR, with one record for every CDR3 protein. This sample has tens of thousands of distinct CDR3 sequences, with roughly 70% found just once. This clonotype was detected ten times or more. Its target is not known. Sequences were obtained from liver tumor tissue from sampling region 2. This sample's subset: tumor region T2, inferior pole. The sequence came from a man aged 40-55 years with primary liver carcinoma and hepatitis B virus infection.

CDR3 sequence: CASSFIGHRGPGTGELFF. The CDR3 coding sequence is TGTGCCAGCAGTTTTATCGGACACAGGGGGCCAGGAACCGGGGAGCTGTTTTTT. This rearrangement joins TRBV12-3 or TRBV12-4 to TRBJ2-2, with 9 nucleotides matching TRBD1. The trim removed 3 bases at V and 5 bases at J, leaving 13 bases unmatched. The CDR3 is 18 amino acids.